Listed below are T cell receptor beta chains from one sample, sequenced in a study of memory CD4+ T cells and cytomegalovirus serostatus. Sequencing was performed with immunoSEQ multiplex PCR; in TCRdb, only in-frame clones are kept and a portion is missing. The data contain approximately 42,000 clones, around three quarters of them singletons. The sequenced material came from memory CD4+ T cells from blood. These TCRs come from an adult in good health and CMV-seronegative. CDR3s include the opening cysteine and the closing phenylalanine or tryptophan. Each record gives: D gene, J gene, V gene, clone size, CDR3 DNA, CDR3 protein. D genes are given only for firm matches. Not all rows give a size; the values are once, few, many and, for expanded clones, a class.

D gene: .; J gene: TRBJ1-2; V gene: TRBV4-3; clone size: .; CDR3 DNA: TGCGCCAGCAGCCAAGAGGCAGTGGCCTATGGCTACACCTTC; CDR3 protein: CASSQEAVAYGYTF
D gene: .; J gene: TRBJ1-1; V gene: TRBV5-6; clone size: .; CDR3 DNA: TGTGCCAGCAGCTTGGGAGTCGGGTTGAACACTGAAGCTTTCTTT; CDR3 protein: CASSLGVGLNTEAFF
D gene: .; J gene: TRBJ2-3; V gene: TRBV27; clone size: .; CDR3 DNA: TGTGCCAGCAGTTCAAGAAGGAAAGATACGCAGTATTTT; CDR3 protein: CASSSRRKDTQYF
D gene: TRBD1; J gene: TRBJ2-2; V gene: TRBV4-1; clone size: .; CDR3 DNA: TGCGCCAGCAGCCGGGGACAGGGAGGGGGGGCCGGGGAGCTGTTTTTT; CDR3 protein: CASSRGQGGGAGELFF
D gene: .; J gene: TRBJ2-7; V gene: TRBV30; clone size: .; CDR3 DNA: TGTGCCGGATGGACCGGCGGCGAGCAGTACTTC; CDR3 protein: CAGWTGGEQYF
D gene: .; J gene: TRBJ2-7; V gene: TRBV7-2; clone size: .; CDR3 DNA: TGTGCCAGCAGGTTCGACTATCGGAGCCCCCACGAGCAGTACTTC; CDR3 protein: CASRFDYRSPHEQYF
D gene: TRBD1; J gene: TRBJ2-3; V gene: TRBV5-5; clone size: .; CDR3 DNA: TGTGCCAGCAGCTTAATACAGGGGGCAACAGATACGCAGTATTTT; CDR3 protein: CASSLIQGATDTQYF
D gene: .; J gene: TRBJ2-7; V gene: TRBV7-9; clone size: few; CDR3 DNA: TGTGCCAGCAGCCCAGGGGACGAGCAGTACTTC; CDR3 protein: CASSPGDEQYF
D gene: .; J gene: TRBJ2-5; V gene: TRBV7-2; clone size: .; CDR3 DNA: TGTGCCAGCGCCCCTCCGCTGGGGGGCCAAGAGACCCAGTACTTC; CDR3 protein: CASAPPLGGQETQYF
D gene: .; J gene: TRBJ2-2; V gene: TRBV5-4; clone size: .; CDR3 DNA: TGTGCCAGCAGCTCTACATCCACCGGGGAGCTGTTTTTT; CDR3 protein: CASSSTSTGELFF
D gene: .; J gene: TRBJ1-5; V gene: TRBV9; clone size: few; CDR3 DNA: TGTGCCAGCAGCGTAGATGGCGGCAATCAGCCCCAGCATTTT; CDR3 protein: CASSVDGGNQPQHF
D gene: TRBD1; J gene: TRBJ1-1; V gene: TRBV9; clone size: .; CDR3 DNA: TGTGCCAGCAGCGCCTCGGACAGGGTGAACACTGAAGCTTTCTTT; CDR3 protein: CASSASDRVNTEAFF
D gene: .; J gene: TRBJ1-2; V gene: TRBV29-1; clone size: .; CDR3 DNA: TGCAGCGTTGGGACAACTCCCCAGGCCAACTATGGCTACACCTTC; CDR3 protein: CSVGTTPQANYGYTF
D gene: TRBD1; J gene: TRBJ1-1; V gene: TRBV5-6; clone size: .; CDR3 DNA: TGTGCCAGCAACGGACGCAGGGGGGCTGAAGCTTTCTTT; CDR3 protein: CASNGRRGAEAFF
D gene: TRBD1; J gene: TRBJ2-2; V gene: TRBV10-3; clone size: .; CDR3 DNA: TGTGCCATCACCAAGGGGGGACAGGGGAACACCGGGGAGCTGTTTTTT; CDR3 protein: CAITKGGQGNTGELFF
D gene: .; J gene: TRBJ1-1; V gene: TRBV18; clone size: .; CDR3 DNA: TGTGCCAGCTCACCAATCGGGGGGAGGACTGAAGCTTTCTTT; CDR3 protein: CASSPIGGRTEAFF
D gene: TRBD2; J gene: TRBJ2-3; V gene: TRBV6-6; clone size: .; CDR3 DNA: TGTGCCAGCAAACCCCCTAGCGGGATTGGCACAGATACGCAGTATTTT; CDR3 protein: CASKPPSGIGTDTQYF
D gene: .; J gene: TRBJ2-3; V gene: TRBV7-9; clone size: .; CDR3 DNA: TGTGCCAGCAGCTCCGAGGGCTACGGAGATACGCAGTATTTT; CDR3 protein: CASSSEGYGDTQYF
D gene: .; J gene: TRBJ2-7; V gene: TRBV7-3; clone size: .; CDR3 DNA: TGTGCCAGCAGCCTTACCGGGACTTCGTCCTCCTACGAGCAGTACTTC; CDR3 protein: CASSLTGTSSSYEQYF
D gene: TRBD2; J gene: TRBJ2-5; V gene: TRBV5-6; clone size: .; CDR3 DNA: TGTGCCAGCAGCTTGTTTCCTAGCGGACAAGAGACCCAGTACTTC; CDR3 protein: CASSLFPSGQETQYF
D gene: .; J gene: TRBJ2-3; V gene: TRBV11-2; clone size: .; CDR3 DNA: TGTGCCAGCAGCTTAGGGTTCGGGGATACGCAGTATTTT; CDR3 protein: CASSLGFGDTQYF
D gene: .; J gene: TRBJ2-1; V gene: TRBV14; clone size: .; CDR3 DNA: TGTGCCAGCAGCCATAAGTGGGGAACGGGTAACTACAATGAGCAGTTCTTC; CDR3 protein: CASSHKWGTGNYNEQFF
D gene: TRBD2; J gene: TRBJ2-2; V gene: TRBV6-1; clone size: .; CDR3 DNA: TGTGCCAGCTACGGCGGGAGCTCCACCGGGGAGCTGTTTTTT; CDR3 protein: CASYGGSSTGELFF
D gene: .; J gene: TRBJ2-7; V gene: TRBV15; clone size: .; CDR3 DNA: TGTGCCACCAGCAGGGGGGACATGACGTACGAGCAGTACTTC; CDR3 protein: CATSRGDMTYEQYF
D gene: TRBD1; J gene: TRBJ1-2; V gene: TRBV19; clone size: few; CDR3 DNA: TGTGCCAGTAGTATAAGGTCAGGGGGCGGAGATGGCTACACCTTC; CDR3 protein: CASSIRSGGGDGYTF
D gene: .; J gene: TRBJ2-3; V gene: TRBV2; clone size: .; CDR3 DNA: TGTGCCAGCAGGAGGGAGACGGCTTCCACAGATACGCAGTATTTT; CDR3 protein: CASRRETASTDTQYF
D gene: .; J gene: TRBJ1-5; V gene: TRBV21-1; clone size: .; CDR3 DNA: TGTGCCAGCAGCAAAAGGACAAGGGGACAGGTCAATCAGCCCCAGCATTTT; CDR3 protein: CASSKRTRGQVNQPQHF
D gene: TRBD2; J gene: TRBJ2-1; V gene: TRBV30; clone size: .; CDR3 DNA: TGTGCCGCCACCGGGACTAGCGGATACAATGAGCAGTTCTTC; CDR3 protein: CAATGTSGYNEQFF
D gene: TRBD1; J gene: TRBJ1-1; V gene: TRBV7-6; clone size: .; CDR3 DNA: TGTGCCAGCAGCGGGGGGCCAGGGGGGAGGACTGAAGCTTTCTTT; CDR3 protein: CASSGGPGGRTEAFF
D gene: .; J gene: TRBJ1-3; V gene: TRBV6-5; clone size: .; CDR3 DNA: TGTGCCAGCAGTTACGGGGCTAGTGGAAACACCATATATTTT; CDR3 protein: CASSYGASGNTIYF
D gene: .; J gene: TRBJ1-2; V gene: TRBV6-5; clone size: .; CDR3 DNA: TGTGCCAGCAGTTACGAAGGGGCTAACGGCTACACCTTC; CDR3 protein: CASSYEGANGYTF
D gene: .; J gene: TRBJ2-5; V gene: TRBV15; clone size: few; CDR3 DNA: TGTGCCACCAGCAGAGATCGGCGGTTAGAGACCCAGTACTTC; CDR3 protein: CATSRDRRLETQYF
D gene: .; J gene: TRBJ1-3; V gene: TRBV5-6; clone size: .; CDR3 DNA: TGTGCCAGCAGCGACCTGGGTTTGGCTGGAAACACCATATATTTT; CDR3 protein: CASSDLGLAGNTIYF
D gene: .; J gene: TRBJ2-3; V gene: TRBV7-2; clone size: .; CDR3 DNA: TGTGCCAGCAGCTTATTGGGTAGCGTTCATACAGATACGCAGTATTTT; CDR3 protein: CASSLLGSVHTDTQYF
D gene: .; J gene: TRBJ1-1; V gene: TRBV27; clone size: .; CDR3 DNA: TGTGCCAGCAGTTTATCGCTTAGGGCGGACACTGAAGCTTTCTTT; CDR3 protein: CASSLSLRADTEAFF
D gene: .; J gene: TRBJ1-1; V gene: TRBV6-1; clone size: .; CDR3 DNA: TGTGCCAGCTTCTATGAGATCGACACTGAAGCTTTCTTT; CDR3 protein: CASFYEIDTEAFF
D gene: .; J gene: TRBJ1-1; V gene: TRBV6-5; clone size: few; CDR3 DNA: TGTGCCAGCAGGCAGGCCACTGAAGCTTTCTTT; CDR3 protein: CASRQATEAFF
D gene: TRBD1; J gene: TRBJ1-1; V gene: TRBV5-4; clone size: .; CDR3 DNA: TGTGCCAGCAGCTCCCGGGGGGGACAGCGGGGCAGGAACACTGAAGCTTTCTTT; CDR3 protein: CASSSRGGQRGRNTEAFF
D gene: .; J gene: TRBJ2-2; V gene: TRBV19; clone size: .; CDR3 DNA: TGTGCCAGTAGTATAGATAGTCCAGATACCGGGGAGCTGTTTTTT; CDR3 protein: CASSIDSPDTGELFF
D gene: TRBD2; J gene: TRBJ2-2; V gene: TRBV4-2; clone size: .; CDR3 DNA: TGTGCCAGCAGCGTCACTAGCGGGAGGCACACCGGGGAGCTGTTTTTT; CDR3 protein: CASSVTSGRHTGELFF
D gene: TRBD1; J gene: TRBJ1-2; V gene: TRBV19; clone size: .; CDR3 DNA: TGTGCCAGTAGTATAGGTAGGACAGGGGACGCTGGCTACACCTTC; CDR3 protein: CASSIGRTGDAGYTF
D gene: TRBD1; J gene: TRBJ2-6; V gene: TRBV7-2; clone size: .; CDR3 DNA: TGTGCCGGGACAGGGGACGGGGCCAACGTCCTGACTTTC; CDR3 protein: CAGTGDGANVLTF
D gene: .; J gene: TRBJ1-3; V gene: TRBV19; clone size: medium-sized; CDR3 DNA: TGTGCCAGTAGTATCTCCAGGCGGGGCACCATATATTTT; CDR3 protein: CASSISRRGTIYF
D gene: .; J gene: TRBJ1-1; V gene: TRBV12-5; clone size: medium-sized; CDR3 DNA: TGTGCTAGCCTCGGCGGACAGAACACTGAAGCTTTCTTT; CDR3 protein: CASLGGQNTEAFF
D gene: .; J gene: TRBJ2-7; V gene: TRBV2; clone size: .; CDR3 DNA: TGTGCCAGCAGTCCCGGGCAGGGGACCTACGAGCAGTACTTC; CDR3 protein: CASSPGQGTYEQYF
D gene: .; J gene: TRBJ1-2; V gene: TRBV19; clone size: once; CDR3 DNA: TGTGCCAGTAGTCTAGGGACATTCGATGGGTTGTATGGCTACACCTTC; CDR3 protein: CASSLGTFDGLYGYTF
D gene: TRBD1; J gene: TRBJ1-4; V gene: TRBV2; clone size: .; CDR3 DNA: TGTGCCAGCAAGGCAGGACAGGGGGATTGGAGGGCAACTAATGAAAAACTGTTTTTT; CDR3 protein: CASKAGQGDWRATNEKLFF
D gene: .; J gene: TRBJ2-4; V gene: TRBV6-5; clone size: .; CDR3 DNA: TGTGCCAGCAGTTACTCTGCGGCCAAAAACATTCAGTACTTC; CDR3 protein: CASSYSAAKNIQYF
D gene: .; J gene: TRBJ2-7; V gene: TRBV6-5; clone size: once; CDR3 DNA: TGTGCCAGCAGTCCGGGGATTGAAGGTGGCCACGAGCAGTACTTC; CDR3 protein: CASSPGIEGGHEQYF
D gene: TRBD1; J gene: TRBJ1-1; V gene: TRBV7-8; clone size: .; CDR3 DNA: TGTGCCAGCAGCTTACGGGGGACAGGACTGAACACTGAAGCTTTCTTT; CDR3 protein: CASSLRGTGLNTEAFF
D gene: .; J gene: TRBJ2-3; V gene: TRBV4-2; clone size: .; CDR3 DNA: TGTGCCAGCAGCCAAGAAGGGGCAGCCGGGAGAGGAGATACGCAGTATTTT; CDR3 protein: CASSQEGAAGRGDTQYF
D gene: TRBD2; J gene: TRBJ2-6; V gene: TRBV4-1; clone size: .; CDR3 DNA: TGCGCCAGCAGCCGGACTAGCGGGAGAATTGAGGCTGGGGCCAACGTCCTGACTTTC; CDR3 protein: CASSRTSGRIEAGANVLTF
D gene: TRBD1; J gene: TRBJ1-1; V gene: TRBV5-5; clone size: .; CDR3 DNA: TGTGCCAGCAGCACGCAGGGGGACACTGAAGCTTTCTTT; CDR3 protein: CASSTQGDTEAFF
D gene: TRBD2; J gene: TRBJ2-7; V gene: TRBV7-2; clone size: .; CDR3 DNA: TGTGCCAGCAAATTAGGGTCCGCGGGACTATCGACCTACGAGCAGTACTTC; CDR3 protein: CASKLGSAGLSTYEQYF
D gene: TRBD1; J gene: TRBJ2-3; V gene: TRBV6-1; clone size: once; CDR3 DNA: TGTGCCAGCTCGACAGCACAGGGGACCGATACGCAGTATTTT; CDR3 protein: CASSTAQGTDTQYF